One sample yielded the 28 T cell receptor beta chains listed below, sequenced in a study of blood T cell repertoires in COVID-19. Clones were sequenced by immunoSEQ multiplex PCR, and TCRdb holds only the in-frame ones, with some missing. The repertoire holds 350,000 to 400,000 clones, with approximately 90% as singletons. Sequenced material: PBMCs or T cells enriched from blood (not recorded which). The receptors originated from a woman aged 40 to 50 who had been exposed to COVID-19.

This rearrangement joins TRBV19 to TRBJ1-2; D remains ambiguous. The CDR3 covers 15 residues. With 5 bases removed from V and 0 bases from J, the gap between germline ends came to 13 bases. Germline CDR1 reads LNHDA; CDR2 reads SQIVND (reference sequence). CDR3 amino acids: CASSPIQFANYGYTF. CDR3 nucleotide sequence: TGTGCCAGTAGTCCCATACAGTTTGCTAACTATGGCTACACCTTC.

V and J are TRBV7-6 and TRBJ2-7; TRBD2 matches 7 bases. Germline-derived CDR1 and CDR2 are SGHVS and FNYEAQ. J was trimmed by 1 base and V by 1 base; bases with no gene match: 4. CDR3 length equals 15 residues. CDR3 sequence: CASSLGGGRSYEQYF. In DNA, the CDR3 is TGTGCCAGCAGCTTAGGGGGGGGGAGGTCCTACGAGCAGTACTTC.

V usage is TRBV2 and J usage is TRBJ1-4; TRBD1 might be the D (6 bases). The germline V gene encodes CDR1 SNHLY and CDR2 FYNNEI. V dropped 8 bases and J dropped 4 bases, with 14 bases sitting between them. CDR3 size: 14 residues. The CDR3 sequence: CASGDRNFNEKLFF. CDR3 in DNA: TGTGCCAGCGGCGACAGGAACTTTAATGAAAAACTGTTTTTT.

V gene TRBV27 combines with J gene TRBJ1-5, with 7 nucleotides matching TRBD1. Looked up from germline, CDR1 is MNHEY and CDR2 is SMNVEV (reference sequence). CDR3 length: 17 residues. Trimming took 6 bases from V and 0 from J; bases not matched to a gene: 11. In nucleotides, the CDR3 is TGTGCCAGCAGCAAAAGGATAACAGGGGATAGCAATCAGCCCCAGCATTTT. It is translated as CASSKRITGDSNQPQHF.

The chain links TRBV7-8 to TRBJ1-4; a possible D gene is TRBD1 (5 bases). V was trimmed by 4 bases and J by 5 bases, leaving 17 bases between them. Looked up from germline, CDR1 is SGHVS and CDR2 is FQNEAQ. This CDR3 is 16 amino acids long. The DNA for the CDR3 is TGTGCCAGCAGCTCCCGCGGGGCCCCGGGAAATGAAAAACTGTTTTTT. Translated: CASSSRGAPGNEKLFF.

The V call is TRBV12-3 or TRBV12-4, the J call TRBJ2-1; D might be TRBD2 (7 bases). This CDR3 is built from 13 residues. V was pared by 1 base and J by 10 bases, with 11 bases between. CDR3 in amino acids: CASSLVPGGEQFF. The CDR3 DNA reads TGTGCCAGCAGTTTAGTTCCGGGGGGCGAGCAGTTCTTC.

The rearrangement joins TRBV30 to TRBJ1-1; perhaps TRBD1 as D (6 bases). CDR1 GTSNPN and CDR2 SVGIG come from the germline V gene (reference sequence). Deletions cut 1 base from V and 1 base from J, with 16 bases between. The CDR3 covers 16 residues. CDR3 coding DNA: TGTGCCTGGAGTGGGAATCCGGGACACTGGAACACTGAAGCTTTCTTT. Amino acids: CAWSGNPGHWNTEAFF.

The chain carries TRBV18 and TRBJ2-7; possible D gene TRBD1, 5 bases. The germline V and J ends were trimmed by 2 bases and 3 bases, with 11 bases remaining between them. Germline V CDR1 and CDR2: KGHSH, LQKENI. This CDR3 has 14 residues. The CDR3 protein is CASSPTRVDYEQYF. As DNA, the CDR3 is TGTGCCAGCTCACCAACCAGGGTGGACTACGAGCAGTACTTC.

The chain employs TRBV24-1 and TRBJ1-4; D is uncertain. Germline values: CDR1 KGHDR, CDR2 SFDVKD. The ends were cut back, 5 bases at V and 4 bases at J, with 7 bases in the middle. The CDR3 runs to 13 residues. In DNA form, the CDR3 reads TGTGCCACCAGTGGCGGATTTAATGAAAAACTGTTTTTT. This encodes CATSGGFNEKLFF.

This chain joins TRBV6-6 and TRBJ2-7, with 9 bases that match TRBD1. Looked up from germline, CDR1 is MNHNY and CDR2 is SVGAGI (reference sequence). This CDR3 region has 15 residues. V dropped 5 bases and J dropped 1; count of bases not matched to a gene: 6. The CDR3 is CASSHRGLTSYEQYF. DNA for the CDR3: TGTGCCAGCAGTCACAGGGGGCTGACGTCCTACGAGCAGTACTTC.

This chain joins TRBV5-5 and TRBJ2-1; D is undetermined. Trimming removed 5 bases from V and 0 bases from J, with 15 bases in between. The CDR3 is 16 amino acids. The V gene's germline CDR1 is SGHKS and CDR2 YYEKEE (reference sequence). CDR3 nucleotide sequence: TGTGCCAGCAGAGGTGGTGGAGTGGGCTCCTACAATGAGCAGTTCTTC. It specifies CASRGGGVGSYNEQFF.

The V call is TRBV9, the J call TRBJ1-1; D may be TRBD1 (5 bases). Looked up from germline, CDR1 is SGDLS and CDR2 is YYNGEE. Between the trimmed V and J ends, which lost 3 bases and 3 bases, there was a span of 9 bases. The CDR3 has 13 residues. CDR3 region: CASSAWGDTEAFF. The DNA for the CDR3 is TGTGCCAGCAGCGCCTGGGGGGACACTGAAGCTTTCTTT.

This chain connects TRBV19 to TRBJ1-2; D is ambiguous. The germline V gene encodes CDR1 LNHDA and CDR2 SQIVND (reference sequence). The CDR3 is made up of 15 amino acids. V lost 6 bases, J lost 3 bases, and 17 bases lay in between. CDR3 region: CASRPQATLDYGYTF. For the CDR3, the DNA is TGTGCCAGTAGGCCGCAGGCTACACTTGACTATGGCTACACCTTC.

The chain uses TRBV7-6 and TRBJ1-2; D is ambiguous. CDR1 and CDR2 (germline): SGHVS, FNYEAQ. V shed 4 bases and J shed 3 bases, with 21 bases lying between them. The CDR3 loop spans 17 amino acids. As DNA, the CDR3 is TGTGCCAGCAGCTCCGAGAGACGGAGGAAACCACACTATGGCTACACCTTC. It specifies CASSSERRRKPHYGYTF.

This clone has just one count. The chain links TRBV29-1 to TRBJ2-7; no firm D call. The CDR3 runs to 12 residues. The V end was cut by 7 bases, the J end by 2 bases, with 12 bases between. Germline V gives CDR1 SQVTM, CDR2 ANQGSEA. CDR3 loop: CSGNTETYEQYF. In DNA form, the CDR3 reads TGCAGCGGAAACACAGAGACCTACGAGCAGTACTTC.

The chain employs TRBV4-3 and TRBJ2-2; D is possibly TRBD2 (6 bases). With 4 bases removed from V and 1 base from J, the gap between germline ends came to 10 bases. Germline CDR1 and CDR2: LGHNA and YSLEER. CDR3 length: 15 residues. CDR3 residues: CASSRRDGNTGELFF. Here the CDR3 DNA reads TGCGCCAGCAGCCGGCGGGACGGGAACACCGGGGAGCTGTTTTTT.

The chain joins TRBV30 to TRBJ1-2; the match to TRBD1 covers 9 bases. The length of the CDR3 is 12 residues. Germline-derived CDR1 and CDR2 are GTSNPN and SVGIG (reference sequence). Trimming cost V 5 bases and J 8 bases; bases outside gene matches: 6. The CDR3 sequence is CAWWDRVQGYTF. The CDR3 region has the DNA TGTGCCTGGTGGGACAGGGTGCAAGGCTACACCTTC.

DNA of the CDR3: TGTGCCAGCAGTCCCGGGACAGGGTTAAAACTGTTTTTT. This translates into CASSPGTGLKLFF. The V call is TRBV27, the J call TRBJ1-4, with TRBD1 matching 9 bases. V lost 5 bases and J lost 10; bases outside the gene matches: 5. The CDR3 runs 13 residues. Germline lookup yields CDR1 MNHEY and CDR2 SMNVEV (reference sequence).

V usage is TRBV3-1 (or the pseudogene TRBV3-2) and J usage is TRBJ2-1, with 8 positions matching TRBD2. The length of the CDR3 is 14 residues. Trimming took 4 bases from V and 10 from J; bases not matched to a gene: 9. Germline V gives CDR1 LGHDT, CDR2 YNNKEL (reference sequence). The CDR3 is CASSRDLTSAEQFF. The CDR3 bases are TGTGCCAGCAGCCGGGACCTGACTAGCGCAGAGCAGTTCTTC.

V gene TRBV10-2 combines with J gene TRBJ2-1; 8 bases map to TRBD2. V lost 0 bases and J lost 7; bases outside the gene matches: 11. This CDR3 spans 17 amino acids. Germline CDR1 is WSHSY and CDR2 is SAAADI. CDR3 region: CASSESGSGKMSNEQFF. The CDR3 coding sequence is TGCGCCAGCAGTGAGTCAGGTAGCGGGAAGATGAGTAATGAGCAGTTCTTC.

This chain uses TRBV10-3 with TRBJ2-4; TRBD1 matches 7 bases. The CDR3 consists of 16 residues. Germline V gives CDR1 ENHRY, CDR2 SYGVKD. The V and J ends lost 7 bases and 1 base, in that order; junction bases with no gene match: 10. CDR3 loop: CAITGTDPLAKNIQYF. In nucleotides, the CDR3 is TGTGCCATCACCGGGACAGATCCGTTGGCCAAAAACATTCAGTACTTC.

The chain links TRBV5-1 to TRBJ1-3; 7 bases are shared with TRBD1. The V gene's germline CDR1 is SGHRS and CDR2 YFSETQ. The CDR3 loop spans 15 amino acids. Germline trimming cut 5 bases from V and 0 bases from J; bases unmatched to any gene: 5. CDR3 coding DNA: TGCGCCAGCAGACTAGACAGGGCCTCTGGAAACACCATATATTTT. As protein: CASRLDRASGNTIYF.

The rearrangement links TRBV19 to TRBJ2-7; possible D gene TRBD1, 6 bases. The germline V and J ends were trimmed by 8 bases and 1 base, with 15 bases remaining between them. The CDR3 contains 14 residues. CDR1 LNHDA and CDR2 SQIVND come from the germline V gene (reference sequence). CDR3 in amino acids: CASDDGGHSYEQYF. DNA for the CDR3: TGTGCCAGTGACGATGGGGGACATTCCTACGAGCAGTACTTC.

The chain has TRBV7-2 and TRBJ1-4, with D hard to call. This CDR3 comprises 16 residues. Per the germline V gene, CDR1 is SGHTA and CDR2 is FQGNSA. V was cut by 0 bases and J by 1 base, with 9 bases left in between. The CDR3 protein is CASSLAGGRTNEKLFF. The CDR3, as DNA: TGTGCCAGCAGCTTAGCGGGAGGGAGAACTAATGAAAAACTGTTTTTT.

The chain combines TRBV19 with TRBJ2-3; 12 nucleotides line up with TRBD2. The ends lost 4 bases at V and 3 bases at J; junction bases unmatched: 8. Germline V gives CDR1 LNHDA, CDR2 SQIVND (reference sequence). The CDR3 sequence is 17 residues long. Written as DNA, the CDR3 is TGTGCCAGTAGTACTCGCGCTAGCGGGGGGGTAACAGATACGCAGTATTTT. Its translation is CASSTRASGGVTDTQYF.

The chain is built from TRBV29-1 and TRBJ2-5; a possible D gene is TRBD2 (6 bases). Per the germline V gene, CDR1 is SQVTM and CDR2 is ANQGSEA. The CDR3 totals 11 residues. V was cut by 3 bases and J by 4 bases, with 6 bases left in between. DNA for the CDR3: TGCAGCGTTGAGGAGGGAGAGACCCAGTACTTC. The encoded protein is CSVEEGETQYF.

This clone was counted between two and nine times. The chain uses TRBV30 and TRBJ1-5; 9 positions agree with TRBD1. This CDR3 spans 16 amino acids. Per the germline V gene, CDR1 is GTSNPN and CDR2 is SVGIG (reference sequence). With V trimmed by 3 bases and J by 3 bases, 9 bases remained unmatched. The CDR3: CAWRGSGTGNNQPQHF. For the CDR3, the DNA is TGTGCCTGGAGAGGAAGCGGGACAGGGAACAATCAGCCCCAGCATTTT.

This chain uses TRBV10-2 with TRBJ2-3; 15 bases are shared with TRBD2. This CDR3 comprises 17 residues. The germline gives CDR1 WSHSY, CDR2 SAAADI. Losses at the gene ends were 4 bases for V and 6 bases for J; bases not matched to a gene: 8. CDR3 sequence reads: CASSGTRTSGRGDTQYF. CDR3 nucleotide sequence: TGCGCCAGCAGTGGGACCAGGACTAGCGGGAGGGGGGATACGCAGTATTTT.